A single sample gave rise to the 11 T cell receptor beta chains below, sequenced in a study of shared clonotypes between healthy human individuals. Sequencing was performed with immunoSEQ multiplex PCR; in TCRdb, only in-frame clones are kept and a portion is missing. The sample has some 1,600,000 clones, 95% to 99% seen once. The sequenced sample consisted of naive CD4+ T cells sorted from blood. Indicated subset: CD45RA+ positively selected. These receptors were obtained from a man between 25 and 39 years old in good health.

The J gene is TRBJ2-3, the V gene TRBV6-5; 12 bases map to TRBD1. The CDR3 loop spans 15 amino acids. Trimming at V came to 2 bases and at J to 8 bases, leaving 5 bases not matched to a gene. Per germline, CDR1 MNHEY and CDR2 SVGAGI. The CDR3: CASSYGGQGASTQYF. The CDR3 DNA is TGTGCCAGCAGTTACGGGGGACAGGGGGCTTCTACGCAGTATTTT.

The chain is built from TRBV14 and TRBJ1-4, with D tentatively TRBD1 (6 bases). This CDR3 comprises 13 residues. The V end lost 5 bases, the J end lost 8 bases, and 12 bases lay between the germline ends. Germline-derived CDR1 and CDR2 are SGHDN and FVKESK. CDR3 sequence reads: CASSYRVGEKLFF. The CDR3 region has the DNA TGTGCCAGCAGCTACAGGGTGGGGGAAAAACTGTTTTTT. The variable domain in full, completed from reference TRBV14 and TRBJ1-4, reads EAGVTQFPSHSVIEKGQTVTLRCDPISGHDNLYWYRRVMGKEIKFLLHFVKESKQDESGMPNNRFLAERTGGTYSTLKVQPAELEDSGVYFCASSYRVGEKLFFGSGTQLSVL.

This CDR3 reads CASSEPARGHGYTF. The CDR3 DNA is TGTGCCAGCAGTGAACCCGCAAGGGGGCATGGCTACACCTTC. The chain employs TRBV6-1 and TRBJ1-2, with 7 bases aligning to TRBD1. There are 14 residues in the CDR3. V was clipped by 2 bases and J by 6 bases; unmatched bases: 6. Germline CDR1 is MNHNS and CDR2 is SASEGT.

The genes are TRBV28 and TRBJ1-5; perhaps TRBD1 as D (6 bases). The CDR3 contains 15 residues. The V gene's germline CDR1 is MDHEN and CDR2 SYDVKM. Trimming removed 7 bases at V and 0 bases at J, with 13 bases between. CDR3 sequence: CASKEQGPSNQPQHF. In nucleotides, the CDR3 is TGTGCCAGCAAGGAACAGGGCCCTAGCAATCAGCCCCAGCATTTT.

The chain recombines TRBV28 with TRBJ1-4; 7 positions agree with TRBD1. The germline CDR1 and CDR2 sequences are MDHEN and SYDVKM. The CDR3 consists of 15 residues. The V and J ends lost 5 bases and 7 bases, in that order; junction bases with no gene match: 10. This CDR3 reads CASSPRQGLGEKLFF. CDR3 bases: TGTGCCAGCAGTCCACGACAGGGCTTAGGTGAAAAACTGTTTTTT. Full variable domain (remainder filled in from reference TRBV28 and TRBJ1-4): DVKVTQSSRYLVKRTGEKVFLECVQDMDHENMFWYRQDPGLGLRLIYFSYDVKMKEKGDIPEGYSVSREKKERFSLILESASTNQTSMYLCASSPRQGLGEKLFFGSGTQLSVL.

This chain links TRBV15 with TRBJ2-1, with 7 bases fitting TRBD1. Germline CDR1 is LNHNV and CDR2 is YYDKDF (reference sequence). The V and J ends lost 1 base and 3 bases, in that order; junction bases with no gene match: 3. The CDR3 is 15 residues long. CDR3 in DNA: TGTGCCACCAGCAGAGGTCGACAGGGCTACAATGAGCAGTTCTTC. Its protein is CATSRGRQGYNEQFF.

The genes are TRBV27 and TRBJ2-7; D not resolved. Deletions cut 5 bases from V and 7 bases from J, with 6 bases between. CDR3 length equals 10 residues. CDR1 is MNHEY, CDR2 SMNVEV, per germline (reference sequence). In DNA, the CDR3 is TGTGCCAGCAGTCCGCGAGAGCAGTACTTC. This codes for CASSPREQYF.

CDR3 DNA: TGTGCCAGCTCACCAGGGCTCGAGCGGCTTCGAGGAAACACCATATATTTT. It translates to CASSPGLERLRGNTIYF. V is TRBV18 and J is TRBJ1-3; D call uncertain. This CDR3 region has 17 residues. Germline values: CDR1 KGHSH, CDR2 LQKENI. Trimming cost V 2 bases and J 4 bases, with 18 bases left between them.

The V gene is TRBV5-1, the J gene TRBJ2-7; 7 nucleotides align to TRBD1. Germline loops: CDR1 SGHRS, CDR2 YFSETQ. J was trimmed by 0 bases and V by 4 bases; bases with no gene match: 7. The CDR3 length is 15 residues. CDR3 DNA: TGCGCCAGCAGCCCGGAGACAGGGCTCTCCTACGAGCAGTACTTC. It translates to CASSPETGLSYEQYF. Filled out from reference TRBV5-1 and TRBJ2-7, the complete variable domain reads KAGVTQTPRYLIKTRGQQVTLSCSPISGHRSVSWYQQTPGQGLQFLFEYFSETQRNKGNFPGRFSGRQFSNSRSEMNVSTLELGDSALYLCASSPETGLSYEQYFGPGTRLTVT.

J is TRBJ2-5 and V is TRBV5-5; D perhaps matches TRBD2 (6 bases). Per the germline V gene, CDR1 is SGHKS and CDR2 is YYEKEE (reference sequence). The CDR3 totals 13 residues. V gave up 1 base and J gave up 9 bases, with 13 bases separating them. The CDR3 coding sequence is TGTGCCAGCAGCTTGATGGAGGGGCGGGCCCAGTACTTC. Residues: CASSLMEGRAQYF. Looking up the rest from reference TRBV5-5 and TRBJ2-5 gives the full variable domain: DAGVTQSPTHLIKTRGQQVTLRCSPISGHKSVSWYQQVLGQGPQFIFQYYEKEERGRGNFPDRFSARQFPNYSSELNVNALLLGDSALYLCASSLMEGRAQYFGPGTRLLVL.

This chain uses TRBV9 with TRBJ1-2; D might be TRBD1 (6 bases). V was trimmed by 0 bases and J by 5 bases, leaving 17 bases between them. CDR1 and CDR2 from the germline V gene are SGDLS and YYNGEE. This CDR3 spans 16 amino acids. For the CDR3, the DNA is TGTGCCAGCAGCGTAGGGGGAACAGGGCTCGCATATGGCTACACCTTC. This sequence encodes CASSVGGTGLAYGYTF.